This record covers a single T cell receptor (beta chain). The sample belongs to a study of blood T cell repertoires in COVID-19. How the authors handled the data: Reference gene primer amplification in the assay estimated nucleated cell counts. The table came from immunoSEQ multiplex PCR; TCRdb's copy has only in-frame clones and leaves some out. Clone size and the V and J calls come from that table; the DNA yielded D and trimming. Of 200,000 to 250,000 clones listed, 65% to 90% were seen once; the top ten hold roughly 2.2%. The CDR3 extends over 14 amino acids. V was pared by 7 bases and J by 5 bases, with 6 bases of the junction left unmatched. Germline V CDR1 and CDR2: WSHSY, SAAADI.

The source is a woman in her 70s with COVID-19, enrolled during active disease. The rearrangement uses TRBV10-2 and TRBJ2-3, with 10 bases matching TRBD2. The material sequenced was peripheral blood. CDR3 region: CASTPSGGQDTQYF. CDR3 nucleotides: TGCGCCAGCACGCCTAGCGGGGGCCAAGATACGCAGTATTTT.